Reported below is one TCR beta chain. The sample is drawn from a study of T cell changes during pregnancy in multiple sclerosis. Assay: immunoSEQ multiplex PCR; the TCRdb copy retains only in-frame clones and omits some. The data hold some 120,000 clones, with more than 85% observed a single time. Trimming removed 3 bases from V and 4 bases from J, with 16 bases in between. Germline lookup yields CDR1 LNHDA and CDR2 SQIVND (reference sequence). The CDR3 is 15 residues long. The V call is TRBV19, the J call TRBJ2-7, with D maybe TRBD1 (6 bases). This TCR was sampled from a female donor with multiple sclerosis, enrolled in a pregnancy study. This specimen was peripheral blood, taken in the third trimester of pregnancy. The CDR3 loop reads CASSMTAGDLYEQYF. The DNA for the CDR3 is TGTGCCAGTAGTATGACTGCAGGGGATCTTTACGAGCAGTACTTC.